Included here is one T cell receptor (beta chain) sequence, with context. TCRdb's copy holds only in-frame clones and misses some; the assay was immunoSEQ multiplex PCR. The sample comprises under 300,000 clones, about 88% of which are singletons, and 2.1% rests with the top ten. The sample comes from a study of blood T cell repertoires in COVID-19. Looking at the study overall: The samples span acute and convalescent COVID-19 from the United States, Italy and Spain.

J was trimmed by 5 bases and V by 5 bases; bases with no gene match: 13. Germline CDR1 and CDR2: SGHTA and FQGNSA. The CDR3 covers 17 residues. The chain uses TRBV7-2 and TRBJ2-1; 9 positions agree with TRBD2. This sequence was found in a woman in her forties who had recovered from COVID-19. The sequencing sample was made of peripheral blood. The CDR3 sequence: CASSAIPGTSSDNEQFF. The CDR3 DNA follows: TGTGCCAGCAGCGCGATCCCCGGGACTAGCTCAGACAATGAGCAGTTCTTC.